Listed below are T cell receptor beta chains from one sample, sequenced in a study of read filtering for tumor transcriptome and immune sequencing. TCRdb independently ran MiXCR on the reads; one entry per CDR3 protein. The sample has around 26,000 distinct CDR3 sequences; roughly 14% are singletons. What was sequenced was a population of CD138-negative cells sorted from bone marrow. The receptors derive from a donor at least 40 years old with multiple myeloma. CDR3s leave out the opening cysteine and the closing phenylalanine or tryptophan.

cdr3_aa v_call
ASSSGGGRTEAF TRBV6-5
ASSIDQGANEQF TRBV19
SARKDLATEAF TRBV20-1
ASSTGLTLSSYNSPLH TRBV12-3/TRBV12-4
ASSLVRDRGYNEQF TRBV7-9
ASSLAIEGVNEQF TRBV7-8
ASTQTTGAGQPQH TRBV19
ASSSTGRTVYGYT TRBV28
SLYRDDLNYEQY TRBV29-1
SVDRPGIGQF TRBV29-1
ASSPSAGGPYNEQF TRBV12-3/TRBV12-4
ASSFSSGMRGETQY TRBV5-1
ATSGGSGASSGANVLT TRBV24-1
SVEVPLPWGIQY TRBV29-1
ASSFYGGGEKLF TRBV7-2
ASSPEAGGNQPQH TRBV2
ASSLARATEQF TRBV7-9
ASSLEATNTGELF TRBV7-6
ASRQDNLGDTQY TRBV5-4
ASSHGQDAEAF TRBV18
SARDRHYSNQPQH TRBV20-1
ASGPRTSNEQF TRBV12-5
ASSLGLAADTQY TRBV7-9
ASSYLDRDQPQH TRBV6-2/TRBV6-3
SARDPGEGEATGAF TRBV20-1
AWRAGKNEQF TRBV30
ASSSGEGLGFLY TRBV6-6
ASSYTLAWPQH TRBV6-2/TRBV6-3
ASSPGQGADTQY TRBV7-7
SARDRAGARTDTQY TRBV20-1
ASSPQPATNEKLF TRBV5-1
ASSGTSGSLYNEQF TRBV27
ASNSPGSSYNEQF TRBV19
ASSLYRGDNQPQH TRBV5-6
ASSTGTETDTQY TRBV5-1
AWTRVMNTEAF TRBV30
ASSKVDAPGEQY TRBV21-1
ASTGLADNEQF TRBV6-1
ASSIDLGALKY TRBV18